This T cell receptor (beta chain) was documented in a study of graft-versus-host responses after intestinal transplantation. Study conclusions and caveats: GvH clones surfaced in recipient marrow, some emerging earlier in ileum or blood.

Clones were read by immunoSEQ multiplex PCR, and TCRdb kept only the in-frame ones, dropping some. The sample has 60,000 to 65,000 clones; roughly nine tenths are singletons. This clone was observed a single time. Its antigen remains unidentified. The V end lost 0 bases, the J end lost 4 bases, and 13 bases lay between the germline ends. The V gene's germline CDR1 is SGHAT and CDR2 FQNNGV. This CDR3 spans 15 amino acids. This TCR came from a human donor who was the organ donor for an intestinal transplant. This sample comprised unstimulated CD8+ T cells sorted from spleen or lymph node cells, obtained before transplant. This chain connects TRBV11-2 to TRBJ2-7; D not resolved. CDR3 region: CASSLDGSYAYEQYF. For the CDR3, the DNA is TGTGCCAGCAGCTTAGATGGTAGTTACGCGTACGAGCAGTACTTC.